A selection of T cell receptor beta chains follows, all from one sample in a study of shared clonotypes between healthy human individuals. Sequencing was performed with immunoSEQ multiplex PCR; in TCRdb, only in-frame clones are kept and a portion is missing. The sample has 850,000 to 1,200,000 clones, about 76% seen once. The sequencing sample was made of memory CD4+ T cells sorted from blood. The receptors shown here come from a young man in good health. Each CDR3 is given with its conserved first and last residue. The order of the fields is D gene, clone size, J gene, V gene, CDR3 protein, CDR3 DNA. D genes are given only for firm matches. Size is stated for part of the rows, as once, few or many counts, or as a class when the clone is expanded.

>-|-|TRBJ2-5|TRBV29-1
CGVDPQGETQYF
TGCGGCGTTGACCCGCAGGGTGAGACCCAGTACTTC
>-|-|TRBJ1-4|TRBV7-9
CASSSGQYSNEKLFF
TGTGCCAGCAGCAGCGGACAGTACTCGAATGAAAAACTGTTTTTT
>TRBD2|-|TRBJ2-7|TRBV5-1
CASTSTSGSSYEQYF
TGCGCCAGCACCTCGACTAGCGGTAGCTCCTACGAGCAGTACTTC
>-|once|TRBJ2-7|TRBV18
CASSPQRTQYEQYF
TGTGCCAGCTCCCCCCAGCGTACCCAATACGAGCAGTACTTC
>-|-|TRBJ1-3|TRBV6-5
CASSYSSQSSGNTIYF
TGTGCCAGCAGTTACTCAAGTCAGTCCTCTGGAAACACCATATATTTT
>-|-|TRBJ1-1|TRBV5-1
CASSLEVSNTEAFF
TGCGCCAGCAGCTTGGAAGTCAGTAACACTGAAGCTTTCTTT
>TRBD2|-|TRBJ2-1|TRBV11-2
CASSLDTSAKQFF
TGTGCCAGCAGCTTAGACACTAGCGCAAAGCAGTTCTTC
>TRBD1|-|TRBJ2-4|TRBV4-3
CAKTGQVGNIQYF
TGCGCCAAGACAGGACAGGTGGGTAACATTCAGTACTTC
>TRBD1|-|TRBJ1-6|TRBV2
CASTVTGAYNSPLHF
TGTGCCAGCACAGTGACAGGGGCCTATAATTCACCCCTCCACTTT
>-|-|TRBJ1-2|TRBV27
CASSLEGADYGYTF
TGTGCCAGCAGTTTAGAGGGCGCCGACTATGGCTACACCTTC
>-|-|TRBJ2-3|TRBV29-1
CSVDLESTDTQYF
TGCAGCGTTGATCTCGAGTCCACAGATACGCAGTATTTT
>TRBD1|-|TRBJ1-6|TRBV30
CAWILGQGKGSPLHF
TGTGCCTGGATTCTTGGACAGGGAAAAGGATCACCCCTCCACTTT
>-|-|TRBJ1-5|TRBV7-2
CASSFDGTPYSNQPQHF
TGTGCCAGCAGCTTTGACGGGACGCCATATAGCAATCAGCCCCAGCATTTT
>-|-|TRBJ1-6|TRBV5-1
CASSFSGTAQGSPLHF
TGCGCCAGCAGCTTTTCCGGGACCGCACAGGGATCACCCCTCCACTTT
>TRBD2|-|TRBJ2-1|TRBV7-2
CASSSGLAGPDEQFF
TGTGCCAGCAGCTCTGGACTAGCGGGACCCGATGAGCAGTTCTTC
>TRBD1|-|TRBJ2-1|TRBV19
CASSPGQTYNEQFF
TGTGCCAGTTCTCCGGGACAGACTTACAATGAGCAGTTCTTC
>TRBD2|-|TRBJ2-5|TRBV19
CASKLAGFGTQYF
TGTGCCAGTAAGCTAGCGGGGTTTGGGACCCAGTACTTC
>TRBD1|few|TRBJ1-2|TRBV13
CASSLVSRTGRNGYTF
TGTGCCAGCAGCTTAGTATCTCGGACAGGGAGGAATGGCTACACCTTC
>TRBD2|-|TRBJ2-5|TRBV29-1
CSVDPPSGSLETQYF
TGCAGCGTTGATCCCCCTAGCGGGAGCTTAGAGACCCAGTACTTC
>-|-|TRBJ1-1|TRBV19
CASSSPRLGTIEAFF
TGTGCCAGTAGCTCCCCCCGGCTAGGGACGATCGAAGCTTTCTTT
>-|-|TRBJ2-7|TRBV6-1
CASSNVHEQYF
TGTGCCAGCAGCAACGTACACGAGCAGTACTTC
>-|-|TRBJ2-3|TRBV10-2
CASSGGATSTDTQYF
TGCGCCAGCAGTGGAGGGGCAACTAGCACAGATACGCAGTATTTT
>-|-|TRBJ2-5|TRBV30
CAWTAGRIQETQYF
TGTGCCTGGACCGCGGGACGCATCCAAGAGACCCAGTACTTC
>TRBD1|-|TRBJ1-2|TRBV25-1
CASSTTGGLGYTF
TGTGCCAGCAGTACCACAGGGGGCTTAGGCTACACCTTC
>-|few|TRBJ1-5|TRBV2
CASSAARGNQPQHF
TGTGCCAGCAGTGCCGCCAGGGGCAATCAGCCCCAGCATTTT
>TRBD1|-|TRBJ1-2|TRBV9
CASSALGTASYGYTF
TGTGCCAGCAGCGCTCTAGGGACAGCCTCCTATGGCTACACCTTC
>-|once|TRBJ2-7|TRBV4-3
CASSQDNSGYEQYF
TGCGCCAGCAGCCAAGATAATAGCGGCTACGAGCAGTACTTC
>TRBD1|-|TRBJ2-3|TRBV27
CASSLSQGARADTQYF
TGTGCCAGCAGTTTATCGCAGGGGGCACGGGCAGATACGCAGTATTTT
>TRBD2|-|TRBJ2-5|TRBV15
CATSRLAGAFQETQYF
TGTGCCACCAGCAGACTAGCGGGCGCATTCCAAGAGACCCAGTACTTC
>TRBD2|-|TRBJ2-1|TRBV7-9
CASSLKGLFREQFF
TGTGCCAGCAGCTTGAAGGGACTATTTCGGGAGCAGTTCTTC
>-|-|TRBJ1-2|TRBV5-1
CASSSSGDYGYTF
TGCGCCAGCAGCTCCTCAGGGGACTATGGCTACACCTTC
>-|-|TRBJ2-1|TRBV11-2
CASSLGFPSNEQFF
TGTGCCAGCAGCTTGGGCTTTCCTAGCAATGAGCAGTTCTTC
>-|-|TRBJ2-3|TRBV30
CAWSVAGGTDTQYF
TGTGCCTGGAGTGTCGCAGGGGGCACAGATACGCAGTATTTT
>-|-|TRBJ1-5|TRBV18
CASSPIGGPGRHF
TGTGCCAGCTCACCGATTGGGGGCCCCGGAAGACATTTT
>TRBD1|-|TRBJ2-7|TRBV5-5
CASSLVGTGTYEQYF
TGTGCCAGCAGCTTGGTCGGGACAGGAACATACGAGCAGTACTTC
>TRBD1|-|TRBJ1-1|TRBV28
CASSEGAKGTEAFF
TGTGCCAGCAGCGAGGGGGCAAAGGGCACTGAAGCTTTCTTT
>-|many|TRBJ2-2|TRBV10-2
CATKSGPTNWELFF
TGCGCCACCAAGTCGGGACCAACCAACTGGGAGCTGTTTTTT
>TRBD2|-|TRBJ2-7|TRBV7-8
CASSPSGTSGLYEQYF
TGTGCCAGCAGCCCCTCTGGGACTAGCGGCCTCTACGAGCAGTACTTC
>-|-|TRBJ2-4|TRBV6-5
CASRPPGENIQYF
TGTGCCAGCAGGCCCCCGGGGGAAAACATTCAGTACTTC
>-|-|TRBJ1-3|TRBV27
CASRPRRPLNPSGNTIYF
TGTGCCAGCAGGCCCAGAAGACCGTTAAATCCGAGCGGAAACACCATATATTTT
>TRBD2|-|TRBJ2-5|TRBV11-2
CASSPNSGTVGETQYF
TGTGCCAGCAGCCCCAATAGCGGGACGGTGGGGGAGACCCAGTACTTC
>TRBD1|-|TRBJ1-2|TRBV6-1
CASVLGTGANYGYTF
TGTGCCAGCGTCTTGGGGACAGGGGCCAACTATGGCTACACCTTC
>-|-|TRBJ2-1|TRBV7-9
CASSLLLGSSYNEQFF
TGTGCCAGCAGCCTACTGCTGGGGAGCTCCTACAATGAGCAGTTCTTC